This T cell receptor (beta chain) was identified in a study of T cell repertoires in cytomegalovirus infection. General observations from the study: Ex vivo, HLA-C-restricted CMV-specific TCR beta clonotypes prevailed over the rest of the response.

TCRdb fed the reads into MiXCR, producing one record per CDR3 protein. The sample consists of fewer than 550,000 distinct CDR3 sequences, around 27% of them appearing once. This clonotype was observed at least ten times. The antigen is not known. This TCR derives from a human donor in good health (CMV status not recorded). Some clones in this sample may be carry-over from other donors' samples. The specimen sequenced was PBMCs.

CDR3 DNA sequence: TGTGCCAGCAGTTCTCAGGGGACCCAGTACTTC. Its translation: CASSSQGTQYF. The genes are TRBV28 and TRBJ2-5; possibly TRBD1 for D (5 bases). Trimming left V 4 bases short and J 7 bases short, with 7 bases between. This CDR3 is 11 amino acids long. Germline values: CDR1 MDHEN, CDR2 SYDVKM.